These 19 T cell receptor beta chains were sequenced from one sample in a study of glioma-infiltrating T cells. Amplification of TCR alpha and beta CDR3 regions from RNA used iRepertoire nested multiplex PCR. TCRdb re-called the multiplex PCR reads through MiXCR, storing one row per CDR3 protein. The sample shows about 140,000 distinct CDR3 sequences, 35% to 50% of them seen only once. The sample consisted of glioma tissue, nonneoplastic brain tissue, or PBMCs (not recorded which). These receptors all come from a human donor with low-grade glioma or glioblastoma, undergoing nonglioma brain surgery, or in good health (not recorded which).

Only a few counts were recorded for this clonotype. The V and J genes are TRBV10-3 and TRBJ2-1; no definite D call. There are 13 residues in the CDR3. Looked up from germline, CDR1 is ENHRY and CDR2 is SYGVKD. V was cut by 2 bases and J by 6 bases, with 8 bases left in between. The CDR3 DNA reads TGTGCCATCAGTGAGAGGATGACCAATGAGCAGTTCTTC. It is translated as CAISERMTNEQFF.

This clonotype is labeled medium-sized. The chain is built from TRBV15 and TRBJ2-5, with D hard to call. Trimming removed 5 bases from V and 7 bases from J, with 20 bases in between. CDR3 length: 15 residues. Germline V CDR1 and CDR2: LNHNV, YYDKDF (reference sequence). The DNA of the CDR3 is TGTGCCACCAGCTTAAGGGCAGACTCTCCAGGGACCCAGTACTTC. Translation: CATSLRADSPGTQYF.

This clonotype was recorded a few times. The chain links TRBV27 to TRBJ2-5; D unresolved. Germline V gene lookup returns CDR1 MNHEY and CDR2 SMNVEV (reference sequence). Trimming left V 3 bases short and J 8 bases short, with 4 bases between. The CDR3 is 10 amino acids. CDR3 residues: CASSLYTQYF. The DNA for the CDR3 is TGTGCCAGCAGTTTGTATACCCAGTACTTC.

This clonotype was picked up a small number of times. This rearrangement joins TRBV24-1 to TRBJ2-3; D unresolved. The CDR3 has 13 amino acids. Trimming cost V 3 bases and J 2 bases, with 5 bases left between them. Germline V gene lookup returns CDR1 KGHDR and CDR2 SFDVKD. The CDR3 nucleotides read TGTGCCACCAGTGATCGGTACACAGATACGCAGTATTTT. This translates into CATSDRYTDTQYF.

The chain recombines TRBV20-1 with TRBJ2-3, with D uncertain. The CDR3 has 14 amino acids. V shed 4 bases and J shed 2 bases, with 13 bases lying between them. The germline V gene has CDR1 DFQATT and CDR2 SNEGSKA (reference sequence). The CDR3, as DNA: TGCAGTGCTATTACCCTAGTTGTCACAGATACGCAGTATTTT. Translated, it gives CSAITLVVTDTQYF.

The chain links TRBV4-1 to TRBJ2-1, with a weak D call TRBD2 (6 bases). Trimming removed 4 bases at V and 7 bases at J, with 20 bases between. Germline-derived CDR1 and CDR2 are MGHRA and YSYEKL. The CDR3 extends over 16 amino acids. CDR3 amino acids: CASSPGSEQDYNEQFF. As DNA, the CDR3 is TGCGCCAGCAGCCCCGGGAGTGAACAGGACTATAATGAGCAGTTCTTC.

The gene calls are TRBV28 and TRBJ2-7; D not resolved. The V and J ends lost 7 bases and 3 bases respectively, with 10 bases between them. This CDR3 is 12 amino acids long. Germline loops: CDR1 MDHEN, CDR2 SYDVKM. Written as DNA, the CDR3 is TGTGCCAGCACTAGTAGTAACTACGAGCAGTACTTC. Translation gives CASTSSNYEQYF. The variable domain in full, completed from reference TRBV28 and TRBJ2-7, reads DVKVTQSSRYLVKRTGEKVFLECVQDMDHENMFWYRQDPGLGLRLIYFSYDVKMKEKGDIPEGYSVSREKKERFSLILESASTNQTSMYLCASTSSNYEQYFGPGTRLTVT.

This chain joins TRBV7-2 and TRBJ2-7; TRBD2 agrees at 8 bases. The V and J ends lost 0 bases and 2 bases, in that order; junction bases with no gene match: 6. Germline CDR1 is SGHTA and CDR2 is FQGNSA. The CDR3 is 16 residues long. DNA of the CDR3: TGTGCCAGCAGCTTAGCAAGCGGGGGCACACCCTACGAGCAGTACTTC. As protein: CASSLASGGTPYEQYF.

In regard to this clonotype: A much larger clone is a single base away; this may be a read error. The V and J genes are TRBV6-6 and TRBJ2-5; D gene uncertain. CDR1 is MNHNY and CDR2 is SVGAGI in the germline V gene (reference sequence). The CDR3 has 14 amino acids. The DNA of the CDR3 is TGTGCCAGAAGTTCAGGACGGATAGAAGAGACCCAGTACTTC. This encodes CARSSGRIEETQYF.

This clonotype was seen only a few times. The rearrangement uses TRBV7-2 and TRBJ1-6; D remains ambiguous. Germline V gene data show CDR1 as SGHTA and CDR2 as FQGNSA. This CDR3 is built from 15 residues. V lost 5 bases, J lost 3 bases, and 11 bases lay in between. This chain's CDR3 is CASSNGPNYNSPLHF. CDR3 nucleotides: TGTGCCAGCAGCAATGGGCCTAACTATAATTCACCCCTCCACTTT.

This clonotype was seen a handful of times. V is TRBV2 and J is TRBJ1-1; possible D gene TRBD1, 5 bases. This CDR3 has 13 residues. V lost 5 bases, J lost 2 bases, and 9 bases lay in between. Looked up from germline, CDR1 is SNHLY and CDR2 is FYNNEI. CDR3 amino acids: CASSRDVNTEAFF. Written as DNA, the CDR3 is TGTGCCAGCAGTAGGGACGTAAACACTGAAGCTTTCTTT.

CDR3 protein: CASSLFTREGHNEQFF. The CDR3 nucleotides read TGTGCCAGCAGTTTATTCACCCGGGAGGGCCACAATGAGCAGTTCTTC. This chain uses TRBV28 with TRBJ2-1; 8 bases match TRBD2. Per the germline V gene, CDR1 is MDHEN and CDR2 is SYDVKM. This CDR3 has 16 amino acids. V trimming: 1 base; J trimming: 5 bases; junction bases outside the gene matches: 7.

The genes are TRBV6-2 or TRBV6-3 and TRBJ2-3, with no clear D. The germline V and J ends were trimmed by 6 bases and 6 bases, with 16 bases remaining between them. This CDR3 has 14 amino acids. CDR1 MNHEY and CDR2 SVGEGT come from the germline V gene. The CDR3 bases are TGTGCCAGCAGCCAAGCCTATCTAGGGGATACGCAGTATTTT. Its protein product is CASSQAYLGDTQYF.

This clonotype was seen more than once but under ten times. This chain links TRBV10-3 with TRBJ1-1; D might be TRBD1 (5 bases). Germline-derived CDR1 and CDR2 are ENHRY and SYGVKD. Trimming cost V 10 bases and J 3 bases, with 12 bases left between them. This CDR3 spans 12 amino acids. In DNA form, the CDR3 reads TGTGCCACAGGGTCCCTGGACACTGAAGCTTTCTTT. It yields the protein CATGSLDTEAFF.

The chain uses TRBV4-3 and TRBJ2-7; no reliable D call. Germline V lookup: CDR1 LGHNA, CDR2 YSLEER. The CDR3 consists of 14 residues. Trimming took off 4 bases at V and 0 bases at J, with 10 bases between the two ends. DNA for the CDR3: TGCGCCAGCAGCCTAAGTTTATTCTCCTACGAGCAGTACTTC. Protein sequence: CASSLSLFSYEQYF.

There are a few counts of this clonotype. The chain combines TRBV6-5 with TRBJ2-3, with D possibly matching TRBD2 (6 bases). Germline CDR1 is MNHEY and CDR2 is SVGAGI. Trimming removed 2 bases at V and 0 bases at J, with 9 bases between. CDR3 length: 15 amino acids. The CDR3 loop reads CASSYNGGSTDTQYF. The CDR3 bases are TGTGCCAGCAGTTACAATGGGGGGAGCACAGATACGCAGTATTTT.

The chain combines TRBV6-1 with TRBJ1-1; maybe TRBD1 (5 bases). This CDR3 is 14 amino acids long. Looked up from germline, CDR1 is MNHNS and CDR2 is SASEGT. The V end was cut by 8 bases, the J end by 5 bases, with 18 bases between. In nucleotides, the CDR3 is TGTGCCAGCCGAGATTCGGGGGATAGTACTGAAGCTTTCTTT. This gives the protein CASRDSGDSTEAFF.

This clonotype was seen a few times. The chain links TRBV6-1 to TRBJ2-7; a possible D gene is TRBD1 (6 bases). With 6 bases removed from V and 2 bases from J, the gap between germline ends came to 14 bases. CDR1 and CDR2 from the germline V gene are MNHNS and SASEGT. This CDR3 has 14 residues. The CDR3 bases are TGTGCCAGCAGATTGGGCAGGGGTGCCTACGAGCAGTACTTC. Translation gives CASRLGRGAYEQYF.

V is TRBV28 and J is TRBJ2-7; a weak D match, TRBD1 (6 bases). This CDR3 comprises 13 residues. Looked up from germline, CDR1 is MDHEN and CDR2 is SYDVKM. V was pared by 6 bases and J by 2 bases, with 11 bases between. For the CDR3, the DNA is TGTGCCAGCAGACTACAGGGACCCTACGAGCAGTACTTC. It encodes CASRLQGPYEQYF.